This T cell receptor (beta chain) was documented in a study of response to subunit inactivated influenza vaccine. Points from the study as a whole: Authors suggested that a seasonal influenza vaccination recruits few new T cells each time.

This clonotype was counted ten times or more. Its antigen is unidentified. TCRdb redid the calling of the RT-PCR reads with MiXCR, one entry per CDR3 protein. Altogether more than 550,000 distinct CDR3 sequences are present, over 9.5% being singletons, with the ten largest covering about a tenth. CDR1 is SGHVS and CDR2 is FQNEAQ in the germline V gene. The CDR3 loop spans 15 amino acids. V lost 8 bases, J lost 8 bases, and 22 bases lay in between. The material was PBMCs from blood, obtained on the day of vaccination. The chain couples TRBV7-8 to TRBJ2-1; D assignment may be TRBD1 or TRBD2 (5 bases each). The receptor was isolated from a man in his fifties or sixties who received an inactivated influenza vaccine. CDR3: CASRPTREMGDEQFF. CDR3 nucleotides: TGTGCCAGCCGTCCCACTAGGGAAATGGGGGATGAGCAGTTCTTC.